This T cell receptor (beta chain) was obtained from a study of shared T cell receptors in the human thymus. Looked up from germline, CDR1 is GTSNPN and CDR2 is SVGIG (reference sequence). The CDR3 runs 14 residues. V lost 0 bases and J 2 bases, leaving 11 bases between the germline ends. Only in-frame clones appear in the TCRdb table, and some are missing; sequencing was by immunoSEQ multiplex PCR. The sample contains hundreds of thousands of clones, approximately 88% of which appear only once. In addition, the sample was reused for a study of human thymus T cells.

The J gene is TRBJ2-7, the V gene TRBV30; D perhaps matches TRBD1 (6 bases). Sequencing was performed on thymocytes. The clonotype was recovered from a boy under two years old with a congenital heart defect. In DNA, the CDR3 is TGTGCCTGGAGTGTACAGGGAATCCCCTACGAGCAGTACTTC. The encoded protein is CAWSVQGIPYEQYF.